These 14 T cell receptor beta chains originate from one sample sequenced in a study of TIL therapy for anti-PD-1-resistant metastatic lung cancer. This was the immunoSEQ v3 assay. The table came from immunoSEQ multiplex PCR; TCRdb's copy has only in-frame clones and leaves some out. The sample carries tens of thousands of clones, roughly 63% recorded once. Noted time point: pre-treatment sample, taken before nivolumab and TIL therapy. Pleural nodules or supraclavicular lymph nodes made up most of the excised metastases sampled. The starting material was tumor tissue, obtained at baseline. Source of these receptors: a woman aged 30-79 years with non-small cell lung cancer.

The chain links TRBV6-1 to TRBJ2-1; D gene uncertain. The CDR3 loop spans 14 amino acids. V lost 2 bases, J lost 9 bases, and 14 bases lay in between. The germline V gene encodes CDR1 MNHNS and CDR2 SASEGT. The CDR3 loop reads CASSEQVLKGEQFF. The CDR3, as DNA: TGTGCCAGCAGTGAACAGGTTTTGAAAGGTGAGCAGTTCTTC.

The V and J genes are TRBV4-2 and TRBJ2-3; D unclear. The V gene's germline CDR1 is LGHNA and CDR2 YNFKEQ. V lost 2 bases and J lost 1, with 10 bases in between. CDR3 length: 15 amino acids. CDR3 coding DNA: TGTGCCAGCAGCCAATCCCAGGCAGGCACAGATACGCAGTATTTT. Its translation: CASSQSQAGTDTQYF.

J is TRBJ2-1 and V is TRBV6-4; D uncertain. V was cut by 0 bases and J by 5 bases, with 8 bases left in between. This CDR3 has 14 amino acids. The germline V gene has CDR1 MRHNA and CDR2 SNTAGT. As DNA, the CDR3 is TGTGCCAGCAGTGACTCGAGTCGGGACAATGAGCAGTTCTTC. This translates into CASSDSSRDNEQFF.

V is TRBV5-4 and J is TRBJ2-7; no reliable D call. The CDR3 is 13 residues long. Between the trimmed V and J ends, which lost 2 bases and 0 bases, there was a span of 6 bases. The germline gives CDR1 SGHNT, CDR2 YYREEE (reference sequence). The CDR3 is CASSFYSSYEQYF. The CDR3, as DNA: TGTGCCAGCAGCTTTTACAGCTCCTACGAGCAGTACTTC.

The table lists this clone with many counts. The rearrangement uses TRBV7-6 and TRBJ2-7, with TRBD1 identical over 9 bases. V lost 4 bases, J lost 2 bases, and 6 bases stayed unmatched. Germline CDR1 and CDR2: SGHVS and FNYEAQ. The CDR3 length is 15 residues. CDR3 region: CASSSGGTGPYEQYF. As DNA, the CDR3 is TGTGCCAGCAGCTCCGGGGGGACAGGGCCCTACGAGCAGTACTTC.

The V gene is TRBV27, the J gene TRBJ1-1; D unresolved. V shed 6 bases and J shed 4 bases, with 18 bases lying between them. Germline V gene data show CDR1 as MNHEY and CDR2 as SMNVEV (reference sequence). CDR3 size: 15 residues. The CDR3 here is CASRPHAGWGTEAFF. The CDR3 bases are TGTGCCAGCAGACCCCATGCCGGGTGGGGCACTGAAGCTTTCTTT.

This clone was counted between two and nine times. V and J are TRBV5-4 and TRBJ1-1; 8 bases map to TRBD1. The trim removed 4 bases at V and 4 bases at J, leaving 6 bases unmatched. The CDR3 consists of 14 residues. Per germline, CDR1 SGHNT and CDR2 YYREEE (reference sequence). The CDR3 spells CASSPGQGSTEAFF. In DNA, the CDR3 is TGTGCCAGCAGCCCAGGACAGGGAAGCACTGAAGCTTTCTTT.

J is TRBJ2-1 and V is TRBV5-6; D is ambiguous. The CDR3 is 12 amino acids. In germline, CDR1 is SGHDT, CDR2 YYEEEE. Trimming left V 2 bases short and J 9 bases short, with 9 bases between. Here the CDR3 reads CASSFQETEQFF. DNA for the CDR3: TGTGCCAGCAGCTTTCAAGAGACTGAGCAGTTCTTC.

The chain employs TRBV11-1 and TRBJ1-2; D is perhaps TRBD1 (5 bases). The length of the CDR3 is 13 residues. The V and J ends lost 3 bases and 7 bases respectively, with 12 bases between them. Germline V lookup: CDR1 SGHAT, CDR2 FQDESV (reference sequence). CDR3 loop: CASSLDRDGGYTF. In DNA, the CDR3 is TGTGCCAGCAGCTTGGATAGGGACGGTGGCTACACCTTC.

This clone was counted between two and nine times. The chain couples TRBV16 to TRBJ1-1, with 10 nucleotides matching TRBD1. The CDR3 is made up of 14 amino acids. Germline CDR1 and CDR2: KGHSY and FQNENV. Unmatched junction bases numbered 1, after V lost 2 bases and J lost 4 bases. Written as DNA, the CDR3 is TGTGCCAGCAGCCAAGGGACAGGGGCCACTGAAGCTTTCTTT. Translated: CASSQGTGATEAFF.

V usage is TRBV19 and J usage is TRBJ1-1, with 8 positions matching TRBD1. With V trimmed by 5 bases and J by 1 base, 9 bases remained unmatched. The CDR3 is 16 amino acids. Germline CDR1 and CDR2: LNHDA and SQIVND (reference sequence). CDR3 loop: CASSSGWTGKNTEAFF. CDR3 DNA: TGTGCCAGTAGTTCAGGGTGGACAGGGAAGAACACTGAAGCTTTCTTT.

The V gene is TRBV9, the J gene TRBJ2-1, with 8 bases fitting TRBD1. The CDR3 covers 16 residues. In germline, CDR1 is SGDLS, CDR2 YYNGEE. V lost 4 bases to trimming and J lost 10 bases; unmatched junction nucleotides: 16. The CDR3 DNA is TGTGCCAGCAGCCCCGACCGGGACAGGCTGACTCTCGAGCAGTTCTTC. It translates to CASSPDRDRLTLEQFF.

The V gene is TRBV7-8, the J gene TRBJ1-4; the D is unclear. The V and J ends lost 0 bases and 0 bases respectively, with 5 bases between them. CDR3 length equals 15 residues. Germline V gene sequence: CDR1 SGHVS, CDR2 FQNEAQ. In DNA form, the CDR3 reads TGTGCCAGCAGCTTAGCCCCGGCAACTAATGAAAAACTGTTTTTT. As protein: CASSLAPATNEKLFF.

This clone has just a few counts. The rearrangement uses TRBV27 and TRBJ2-7, with a possible D match to TRBD1 (9 bases). Germline V lookup: CDR1 MNHEY, CDR2 SMNVEV (reference sequence). The V gene lost 4 bases and the J gene lost 4 bases, with 17 bases spanning the gap. This CDR3 has 15 residues. This CDR3 is CASSSGGGQGYEQYF. The CDR3 region has the DNA TGTGCCAGCAGTTCCGGGGGGGGACAGGGTTACGAGCAGTACTTC.